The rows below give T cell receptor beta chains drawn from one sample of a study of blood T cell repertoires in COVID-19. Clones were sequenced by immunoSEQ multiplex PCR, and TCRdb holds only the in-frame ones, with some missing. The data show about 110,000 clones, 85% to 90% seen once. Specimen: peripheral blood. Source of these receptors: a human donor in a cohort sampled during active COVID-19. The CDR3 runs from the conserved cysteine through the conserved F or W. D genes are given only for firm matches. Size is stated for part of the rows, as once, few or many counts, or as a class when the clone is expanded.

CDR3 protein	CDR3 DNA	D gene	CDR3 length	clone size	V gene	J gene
CASSETGAGTGELFF	TGTGCCAGCAGTGAGACAGGGGCGGGCACCGGGGAGCTGTTTTTT	TRBD1	15	-	TRBV2	TRBJ2-2
CASRGGNYNSPLHF	TGTGCCAGCAGGGGAGGGAATTATAATTCACCCCTCCACTTT	-	14	-	TRBV7-9	TRBJ1-6
CASSRRFGSSEQYF	TGTGCCAGCAGCCGGAGGTTTGGAAGTTCCGAGCAGTACTTC	-	14	once	TRBV7-6	TRBJ2-7
CASSLVAGVGQETQYF	TGCGCCAGCAGCTTGGTTGCGGGAGTAGGCCAAGAGACCCAGTACTTC	TRBD2	16	-	TRBV5-1	TRBJ2-5
CASSQDGLSYEQYF	TGTGCCAGCAGCCAGGACGGACTTTCCTACGAGCAGTACTTC	-	14	-	TRBV3-1/TRBV3-2	TRBJ2-7
CASSPLPPYEQYF	TGTGCCAGCAGCCCTCTACCCCCCTACGAGCAGTACTTC	-	13	-	TRBV7-2	TRBJ2-7
CASSVRGGIGTENSPLHF	TGTGCCAGCAGCGTCCGAGGTGGCATCGGGACAGAGAATTCACCCCTCCACTTT	TRBD1	18	-	TRBV9	TRBJ1-6
CASSQDRVRTSNGETQYF	TGTGCCAGCAGCCAAGATCGGGTCCGGACTAGCAACGGGGAGACCCAGTACTTC	TRBD2	18	-	TRBV3-1/TRBV3-2	TRBJ2-5
CASSYSGLAGGPSYNEQFF	TGTGCCAGCAGTTACTCAGGACTAGCGGGAGGGCCCTCCTACAATGAGCAGTTCTTC	TRBD2	19	-	TRBV6-2/TRBV6-3	TRBJ2-1
CSVVNRRDTQYF	TGCAGCGTTGTCAACCGCAGGGATACGCAGTATTTT	-	12	-	TRBV29-1	TRBJ2-3
CASSAGTASYNEQFF	TGTGCCAGCAGCGCAGGGACAGCCTCCTACAATGAGCAGTTCTTC	TRBD1	15	-	TRBV7-6	TRBJ2-1
CASSTTSGRGTDTQYF	TGTGCCAGCAGCACGACTAGCGGGAGAGGGACAGATACGCAGTATTTT	TRBD2	16	-	TRBV7-3	TRBJ2-3
CASRDRGDNSPLHF	TGCGCCAGCCGAGACAGGGGGGATAATTCACCCCTCCACTTT	TRBD1	14	-	TRBV5-1	TRBJ1-6
CASSGAGMDSPLHF	TGTGCCAGCAGCGGGGCAGGGATGGATTCACCCCTCCACTTT	-	14	-	TRBV7-9	TRBJ1-6
CSASGANTEAFF	TGCAGTGCTAGTGGGGCTAACACTGAAGCTTTCTTT	-	12	once	TRBV20-1	TRBJ1-1
CATSPREGRTEAFF	TGTGCCACCTCTCCGAGGGAGGGGCGAACTGAAGCTTTCTTT	-	14	-	TRBV15	TRBJ1-1
CASSPYRTGNQPQHF	TGTGCCAGCAGTCCCTATCGGACTGGGAATCAGCCCCAGCATTTT	-	15	-	TRBV27	TRBJ1-5
CASGTGGPYEQYF	TGTGCCAGCGGGACAGGGGGGCCCTACGAGCAGTACTTC	TRBD1	13	-	TRBV19	TRBJ2-7
CASRRQDTPPYEQYF	TGTGCCAGCAGACGACAGGACACGCCACCGTACGAGCAGTACTTC	-	15	-	TRBV5-4	TRBJ2-7
CASSLLPYQGPYTF	TGTGCCAGCAGCTTACTCCCTTATCAGGGTCCATACACCTTC	-	14	once	TRBV7-3	TRBJ1-2
CASAQGNSPLHF	TGTGCCAGCGCACAGGGAAATTCACCCCTCCACTTT	-	12	-	TRBV7-9	TRBJ1-6
CATSDLGAVNIQYF	TGTGCCACCAGTGATTTAGGAGCGGTGAACATTCAGTACTTC	-	14	-	TRBV24-1	TRBJ2-4
CASSQESREKDWAQETQYF	TGTGCCAGCAGCCAAGAGAGCCGGGAGAAGGACTGGGCCCAAGAGACCCAGTACTTC	-	19	once	TRBV4-2	TRBJ2-5
CASSQGALAREQYF	TGTGCCAGCAGCCAGGGGGCTCTGGCCCGGGAGCAGTACTTC	TRBD1	14	-	TRBV11-3	TRBJ2-7
CASSPTPGQGGANVLTF	TGTGCCAGCTCACCGACTCCCGGACAGGGTGGGGCCAACGTCCTGACTTTC	TRBD1	17	-	TRBV18	TRBJ2-6
CASSVEPSGTYGYTF	TGTGCCAGCAGCGTAGAACCCTCGGGAACTTATGGCTACACCTTC	-	15	-	TRBV9	TRBJ1-2
CASSYLAGVRETQYF	TGTGCCAGCAGTTACCTAGCGGGAGTGAGGGAGACCCAGTACTTC	TRBD2	15	-	TRBV6-2/TRBV6-3	TRBJ2-5
CASSEGVLRHQRDYGYTF	TGTGCCAGCAGCGAAGGGGTCCTGCGACATCAACGGGACTATGGCTACACCTTC	-	18	-	TRBV7-8	TRBJ1-2
CASSLGLRGIQDEKLFF	TGTGCCAGCAGCTTAGGTCTGCGCGGGATTCAGGATGAAAAACTGTTTTTT	-	17	-	TRBV7-2	TRBJ1-4
CASTVTQRDTEAFF	TGTGCCAGTACCGTCACACAGCGGGACACTGAAGCTTTCTTT	-	14	-	TRBV19	TRBJ1-1
CASSLTGAKNTGELFF	TGTGCCAGCAGCTTGACAGGGGCTAAGAACACCGGGGAGCTGTTTTTT	TRBD1	16	-	TRBV7-3	TRBJ2-2
CASSIGQGGNTIYF	TGTGCCAGTAGTATTGGGCAGGGAGGAAACACCATATATTTT	-	14	-	TRBV19	TRBJ1-3